Listed here is a single T cell receptor beta chain. Clones were read by immunoSEQ multiplex PCR, and TCRdb kept only the in-frame ones, dropping some. The data contain about 86,000 clones, about 90% of them singletons. The CDR3 has 15 amino acids. V was shortened by 4 bases and J by 6 bases, with 15 bases between the two germline ends. The germline CDR1 and CDR2 sequences are MDHEN and SYDVKM. The data originate from a study of OX40 agonist ivuxolimab in advanced cancers. The chain carries TRBV28 and TRBJ1-4; tentatively, D is TRBD1 (6 bases). This sequence was found in an adult with an advanced solid tumor such as melanoma, head and neck, liver or kidney cancer. This specimen was CD4+ or CD8+ T cells sorted from blood, taken in a trial of the OX40 agonist ivuxolimab. CDR3 protein: CASSSLRGRDEKLFF. CDR3 nucleotides: TGTGCCAGCAGTTCACTCCGGGGGCGAGATGAAAAACTGTTTTTT. The whole variable domain, remainder taken from reference TRBV28 and TRBJ1-4, is DVKVTQSSRYLVKRTGEKVFLECVQDMDHENMFWYRQDPGLGLRLIYFSYDVKMKEKGDIPEGYSVSREKKERFSLILESASTNQTSMYLCASSSLRGRDEKLFFGSGTQLSVL.